Below are 2 T cell receptor beta chains sequenced from a single sample in a study of Ad26.COV2.S vaccination and SARS-CoV-2 variants. The sample's treatment: around 19 received Ad26.COV2.S at low or high dose, single or two shots; roughly five received placebo; per-sample allocation not given. Day 63 after the first injection of vaccine or placebo was the sampling time. Data came from immunoSEQ multiplex PCR; TCRdb stores just in-frame clones and leaves some out. The table records 300,000 to 350,000 clones, just under 85% of them present only once. Sequences were derived from peripheral blood, sampled in a trial of Ad26.COV2.S vaccine versus placebo. The receptors derive from a person between 18 and 60 years old who received the Ad26.COV2.S COVID-19 vaccine or a placebo.

The chain carries TRBV4-1 and TRBJ2-7; 10 bases are shared with TRBD2. The CDR3 totals 15 residues. Per germline, CDR1 MGHRA and CDR2 YSYEKL. Trimming took 3 bases from V and 4 from J; bases not matched to a gene: 6. CDR3 sequence (DNA): TGCGCCAGCAGCCATAAAAGAGCGGGGGGGTACGAGCAGTACTTC. Amino acid sequence: CASSHKRAGGYEQYF.

This clone was seen a single time. The J gene is TRBJ2-3, the V gene TRBV7-9, with no clear D. The V end was cut by 3 bases, the J end by 0 bases, with 10 bases between. Germline-derived CDR1 and CDR2 are SEHNR and FQNEAQ (reference sequence). This CDR3 comprises 15 residues. The CDR3 protein is CASSFNRESTDTQYF. CDR3 DNA sequence: TGTGCCAGCAGCTTCAATAGAGAGAGCACAGATACGCAGTATTTT.